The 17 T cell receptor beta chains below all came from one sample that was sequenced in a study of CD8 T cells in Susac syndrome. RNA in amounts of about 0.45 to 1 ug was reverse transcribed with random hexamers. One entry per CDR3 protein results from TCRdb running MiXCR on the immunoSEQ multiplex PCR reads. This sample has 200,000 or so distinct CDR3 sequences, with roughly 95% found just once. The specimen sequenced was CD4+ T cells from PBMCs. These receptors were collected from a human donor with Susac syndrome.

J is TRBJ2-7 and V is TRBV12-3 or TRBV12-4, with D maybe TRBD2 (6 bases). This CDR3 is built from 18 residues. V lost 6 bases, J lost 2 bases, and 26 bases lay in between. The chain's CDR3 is CASSIPPPPGLETYEQYF. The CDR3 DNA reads TGTGCCAGCAGCATACCCCCACCTCCGGGACTGGAAACCTACGAGCAGTACTTC.

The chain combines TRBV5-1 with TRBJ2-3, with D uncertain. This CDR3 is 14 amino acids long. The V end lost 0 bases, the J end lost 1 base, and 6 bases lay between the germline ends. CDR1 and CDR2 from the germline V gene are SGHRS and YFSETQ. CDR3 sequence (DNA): TGCGCCAGCAGCTTGGACGGACGCACAGATACGCAGTATTTT. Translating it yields CASSLDGRTDTQYF.

CDR3 protein: CAWSSSATRASNEQFF. The DNA of the CDR3 is TGTGCCTGGAGTTCCTCCGCGACTAGGGCCTCCAATGAGCAGTTCTTC. The rearrangement uses TRBV30 and TRBJ2-1; tentative D call: TRBD2 (6 bases). Trimming cost V 2 bases and J 6 bases, with 20 bases left between them. Germline CDR1 reads GTSNPN; CDR2 reads SVGIG (reference sequence). This CDR3 is built from 16 residues.

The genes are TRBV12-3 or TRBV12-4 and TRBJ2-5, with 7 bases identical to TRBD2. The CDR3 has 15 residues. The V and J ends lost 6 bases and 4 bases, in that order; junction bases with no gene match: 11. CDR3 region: CASSPLAVGGETQYF. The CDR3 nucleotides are TGTGCCAGCAGCCCGCTAGCGGTGGGCGGAGAGACCCAGTACTTC.

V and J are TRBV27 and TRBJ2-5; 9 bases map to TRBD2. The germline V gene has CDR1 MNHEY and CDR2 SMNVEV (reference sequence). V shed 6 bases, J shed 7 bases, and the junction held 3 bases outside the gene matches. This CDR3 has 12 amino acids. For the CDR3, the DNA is TGTGCCAGCAGCGAACTAGCGGGGACCCAGTACTTC. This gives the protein CASSELAGTQYF.

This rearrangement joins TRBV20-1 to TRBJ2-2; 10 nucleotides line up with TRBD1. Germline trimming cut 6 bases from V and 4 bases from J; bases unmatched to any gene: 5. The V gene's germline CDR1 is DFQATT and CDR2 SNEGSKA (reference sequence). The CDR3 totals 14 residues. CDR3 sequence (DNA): TGCAGTGCCTCTAGGACAGGGGGCACCGGGGAGCTGTTTTTT. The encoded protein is CSASRTGGTGELFF.

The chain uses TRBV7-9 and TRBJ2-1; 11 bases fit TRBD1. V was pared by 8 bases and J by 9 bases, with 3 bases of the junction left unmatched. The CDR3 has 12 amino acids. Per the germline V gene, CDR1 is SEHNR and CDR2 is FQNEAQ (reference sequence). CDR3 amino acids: CASGTGGGEQFF. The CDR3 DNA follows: TGTGCCAGCGGGACAGGGGGGGGTGAGCAGTTCTTC.

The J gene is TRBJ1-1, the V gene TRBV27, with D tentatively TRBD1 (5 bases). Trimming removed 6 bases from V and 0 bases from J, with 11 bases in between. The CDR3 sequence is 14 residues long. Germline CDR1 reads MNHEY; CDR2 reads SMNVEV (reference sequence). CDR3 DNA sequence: TGTGCCAGCAGGACAAGGGGAGTGAACACTGAAGCTTTCTTT. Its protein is CASRTRGVNTEAFF.

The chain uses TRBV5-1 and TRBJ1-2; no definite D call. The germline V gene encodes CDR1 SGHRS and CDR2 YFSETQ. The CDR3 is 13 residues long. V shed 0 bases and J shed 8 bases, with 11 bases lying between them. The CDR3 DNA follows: TGCGCCAGCAGCTTGGCGGGTTCCGAGGGCTACACCTTC. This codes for CASSLAGSEGYTF.

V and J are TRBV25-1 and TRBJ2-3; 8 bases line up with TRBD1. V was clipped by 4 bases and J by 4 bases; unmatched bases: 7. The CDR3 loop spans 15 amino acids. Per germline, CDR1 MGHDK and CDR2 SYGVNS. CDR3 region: CASSGRTGFSDTQYF. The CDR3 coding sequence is TGTGCCAGCAGTGGGCGGACAGGGTTTTCAGATACGCAGTATTTT. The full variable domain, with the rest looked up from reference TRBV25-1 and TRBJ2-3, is EADIYQTPRYLVIGTGKKITLECSQTMGHDKMYWYQQDPGMELHLIHYSYGVNSTEKGDLSSESTVSRIRTEHFPLTLESARPSHTSQYLCASSGRTGFSDTQYFGPGTRLTVL.

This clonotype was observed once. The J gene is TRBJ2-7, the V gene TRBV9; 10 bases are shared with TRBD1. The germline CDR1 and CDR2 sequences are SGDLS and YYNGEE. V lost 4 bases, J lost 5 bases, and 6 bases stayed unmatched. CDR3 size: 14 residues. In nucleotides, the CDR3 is TGTGCCAGCAGCAAAGACAGGGGGCTCCACGAGCAGTACTTC. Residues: CASSKDRGLHEQYF.

This CDR3 reads CASSRRTAGGRDGELFF. CDR3 in DNA: TGCGCCAGCAGTCGAAGAACGGCGGGGGGCCGGGACGGGGAGCTGTTTTTT. The chain joins TRBV23-1 to TRBJ2-2; the match to TRBD2 covers 8 bases. TRBV23-1 is flagged as an ORF with uncertain function. This CDR3 has 17 amino acids. The V gene end was trimmed by 4 bases and the J gene end by 7 bases; junction bases not matched to a gene: 14.

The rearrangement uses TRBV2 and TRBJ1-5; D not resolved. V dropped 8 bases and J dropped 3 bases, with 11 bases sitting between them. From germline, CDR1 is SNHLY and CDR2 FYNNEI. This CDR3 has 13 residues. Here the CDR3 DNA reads TGTGCCAGCGTCGAGAGTATCAATCAGCCCCAGCATTTT. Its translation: CASVESINQPQHF.

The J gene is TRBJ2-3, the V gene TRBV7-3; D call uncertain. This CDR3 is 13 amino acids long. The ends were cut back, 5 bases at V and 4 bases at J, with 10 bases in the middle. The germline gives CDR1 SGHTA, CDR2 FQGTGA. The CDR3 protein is CASSPTGPDTQYF. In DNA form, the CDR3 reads TGTGCCAGCAGCCCGACCGGGCCAGATACGCAGTATTTT.

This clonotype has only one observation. CDR3 residues: CASSYSGTGVGEQFF. CDR3 DNA: TGTGCCAGCAGTTACTCCGGGACAGGGGTAGGGGAGCAGTTCTTC. V and J are TRBV6-5 and TRBJ2-1, with 10 bases aligning to TRBD1. Trimming at V came to 0 bases and at J to 10 bases, leaving 6 bases not matched to a gene. This CDR3 has 15 residues. CDR1 is MNHEY and CDR2 is SVGAGI in the germline V gene.

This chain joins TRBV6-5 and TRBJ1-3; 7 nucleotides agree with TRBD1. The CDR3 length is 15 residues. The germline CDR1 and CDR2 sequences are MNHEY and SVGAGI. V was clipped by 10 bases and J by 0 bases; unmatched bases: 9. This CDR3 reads CATRGTASSGNTIYF. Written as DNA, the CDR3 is TGTGCCACACGCGGGACAGCGAGCTCTGGAAACACCATATATTTT.

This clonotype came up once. In DNA, the CDR3 is TGTGCCAGCTCACCTGGACAGGGCGGCGGGGAGCTGTTTTTT. Protein: CASSPGQGGGELFF. The chain combines TRBV18 with TRBJ2-2; 8 positions agree with TRBD1. Trimming at V came to 3 bases and at J to 7 bases, leaving 4 bases not matched to a gene. The CDR3 has 14 amino acids. Germline values: CDR1 KGHSH, CDR2 LQKENI.